The 4 T cell receptor beta chains listed next were all sequenced from one sample in a study of shared clonotypes between healthy human individuals. The assay was immunoSEQ multiplex PCR, and TCRdb's table has in-frame clones only and misses some. The sample has about 490,000 clones, 76% seen once. Source material: PBMCs. These receptors were obtained from a woman in her forties in good health. Some clones in this sample may be carry-over from other donors' samples.

As concerns this clone: A read error likely explains this, since a far larger clone differs by one base. This specimen includes other DNA sequences encoding the same CDR3. The chain couples TRBV7-6 to TRBJ2-3, with D perhaps TRBD1 or TRBD2 (5 bases each). CDR1 and CDR2 from the germline V gene are SGHVS and FNYEAQ. The CDR3 runs to 16 residues. CDR3 sequence (DNA): TGTGCCAGCAGCCTGGGGGTAGGCAGATACACAGATACGCAGTACTTT. Its translation: CASSLGVGRYTDTQYF. The full variable domain, with the rest looked up from reference TRBV7-6 and TRBJ2-3, is GAGVSQSPRYKVTKRGQDVALRCDPISGHVSLYWYRQALGQGPEFLTYFNYEAQQDKSGLPNDRFSAERPEGSISTLTIQRTEQRDSAMYRCASSLGVGRYTDTQYFGPGTRLTVL.

V is TRBV6-6 and J is TRBJ2-7; D is ambiguous. V was shortened by 5 bases and J by 1 base, with 12 bases between the two germline ends. This CDR3 is built from 14 residues. CDR1 and CDR2 from the germline V gene are MNHNY and SVGAGI (reference sequence). The CDR3 DNA follows: TGTGCCAGCAGTCGCCCCCCCCCGTCCTACGAGCAGTACTTC. Amino acids: CASSRPPPSYEQYF.

This chain uses TRBV30 with TRBJ2-7, with TRBD2 as a possible D gene (6 bases). The V and J ends lost 4 bases and 1 base respectively, with 14 bases between them. Per germline, CDR1 GTSNPN and CDR2 SVGIG (reference sequence). The CDR3 has 14 residues. This chain's CDR3 is CAWTKWGESYEQYF. CDR3 sequence (DNA): TGTGCCTGGACCAAATGGGGGGAATCCTACGAGCAGTACTTC. Variable domain in full (rest from reference TRBV30 and TRBJ2-7): SQTIHQWPATLVQPVGSPLSLECTVEGTSNPNLYWYRQAAGRGLQLLFYSVGIGQISSEVPQNLSASRPQDRQFILSSKKLLLSDSGFYLCAWTKWGESYEQYFGPGTRLTVT.

J is TRBJ2-2 and V is TRBV28, with TRBD2 identical over 13 bases. Germline loops: CDR1 MDHEN, CDR2 SYDVKM. This CDR3 has 17 residues. The V segment lost 2 bases and the J segment 7 bases; nucleotides outside the gene matches: 7. CDR3 nucleotide sequence: TGTGCCAGCAGTTTACGGACTAGCGGGAGAGGGAACGGGGAGCTGTTTTTT. Amino acid sequence: CASSLRTSGRGNGELFF.